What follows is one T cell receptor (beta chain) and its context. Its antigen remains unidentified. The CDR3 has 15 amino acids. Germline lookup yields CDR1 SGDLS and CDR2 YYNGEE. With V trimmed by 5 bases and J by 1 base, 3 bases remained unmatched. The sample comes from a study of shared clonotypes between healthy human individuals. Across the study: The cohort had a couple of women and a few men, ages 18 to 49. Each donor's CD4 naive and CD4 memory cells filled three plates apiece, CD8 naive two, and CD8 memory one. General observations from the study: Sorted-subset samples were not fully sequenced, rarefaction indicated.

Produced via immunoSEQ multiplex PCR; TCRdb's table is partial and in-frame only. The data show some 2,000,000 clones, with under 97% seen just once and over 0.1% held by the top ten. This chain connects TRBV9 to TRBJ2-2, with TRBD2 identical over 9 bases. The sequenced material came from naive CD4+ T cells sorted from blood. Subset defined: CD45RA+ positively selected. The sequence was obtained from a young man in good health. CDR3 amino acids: CASSPSGVNTGELFF. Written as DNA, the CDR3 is TGTGCCAGCAGTCCTAGCGGGGTGAACACCGGGGAGCTGTTTTTT.